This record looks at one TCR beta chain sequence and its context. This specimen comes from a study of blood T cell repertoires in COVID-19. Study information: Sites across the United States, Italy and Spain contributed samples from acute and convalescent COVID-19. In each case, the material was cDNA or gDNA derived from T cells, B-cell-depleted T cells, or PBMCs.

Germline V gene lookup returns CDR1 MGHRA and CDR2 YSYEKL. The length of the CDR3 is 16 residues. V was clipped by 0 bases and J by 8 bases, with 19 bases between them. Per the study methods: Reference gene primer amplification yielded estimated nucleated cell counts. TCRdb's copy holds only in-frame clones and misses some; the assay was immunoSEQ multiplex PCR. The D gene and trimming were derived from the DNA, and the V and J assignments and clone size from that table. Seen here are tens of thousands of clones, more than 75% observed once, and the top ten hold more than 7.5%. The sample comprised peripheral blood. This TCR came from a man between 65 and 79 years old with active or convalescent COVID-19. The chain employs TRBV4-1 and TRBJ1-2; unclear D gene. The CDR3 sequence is CASSQDRSQRPGGYTF. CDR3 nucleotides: TGCGCCAGCAGCCAAGATAGGAGTCAGCGACCTGGCGGCTACACCTTC.